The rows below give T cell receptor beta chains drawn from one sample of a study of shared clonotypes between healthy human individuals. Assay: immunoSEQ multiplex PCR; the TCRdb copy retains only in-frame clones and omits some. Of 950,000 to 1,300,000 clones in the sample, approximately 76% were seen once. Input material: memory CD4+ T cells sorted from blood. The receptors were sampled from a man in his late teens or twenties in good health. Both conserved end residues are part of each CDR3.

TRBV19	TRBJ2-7	CASSQQGTGEQYF
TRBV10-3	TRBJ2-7	CAISESRRDSYEQYF
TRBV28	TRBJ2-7	CASSTKDRVPYEQYF
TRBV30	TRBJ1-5	CAWSVQTNRAGNQPQHF
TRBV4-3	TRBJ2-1	CASSQGRAYHNEQFF
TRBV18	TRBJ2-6	CASSPQGVSDSGANVLTF
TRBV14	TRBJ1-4	CASSQGLKSGRAEKLFF
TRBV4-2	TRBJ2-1	CASSQAPGERAMNNEQFF
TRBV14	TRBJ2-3	CASSQEILANTDTQYF
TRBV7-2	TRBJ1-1	CASSLWGLGNTEAFF
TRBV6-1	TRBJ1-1	CASRKETGLNTEAFF
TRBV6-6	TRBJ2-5	CASSYSDPRETQYF
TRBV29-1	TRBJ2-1	CSVRRETNEQFF
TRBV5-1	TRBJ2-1	CASSLGAEGNNEQFF
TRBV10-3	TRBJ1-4	CAISDRGAREKLFF
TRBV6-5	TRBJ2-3	CASSIGLAIDTQYF
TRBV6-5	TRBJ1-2	CASNPWGRGNYGYTF
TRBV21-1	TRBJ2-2	CASSNCRVAKNTGELFF
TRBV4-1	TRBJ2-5	CASSQGGSETQYF
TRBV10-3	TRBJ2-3	CAIRGEQGANTDTQYF
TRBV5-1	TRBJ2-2	CASSLERQSTGELFF
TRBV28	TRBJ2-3	CASSLPSSSTDTQYF
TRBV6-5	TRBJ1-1	CASSRSTGSGTEAFF
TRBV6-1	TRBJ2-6	CASSEDGGGSQFSGANVLTF
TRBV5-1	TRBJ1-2	CASSLAESYGYTF
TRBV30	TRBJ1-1	CAWNLQGVSTEAFF
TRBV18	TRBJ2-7	CASSPQTHPSSYEQYF
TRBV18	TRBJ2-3	CASSPGTSDTDTQYF
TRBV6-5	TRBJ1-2	CASSRGQLDGYTF
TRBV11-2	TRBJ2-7	CASSGGGYEQYF
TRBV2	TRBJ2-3	CASSRDRVGTDTQYF
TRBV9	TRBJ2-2	CASSVPPGQNTGELFF
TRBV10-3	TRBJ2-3	CAIRPNTDTQYF
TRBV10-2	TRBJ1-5	CASTEGQNQPQHF
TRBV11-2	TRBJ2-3	CASRMTGVTDTQYF
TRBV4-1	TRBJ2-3	CASSQQGTDTQYF
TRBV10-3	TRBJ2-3	CAISDPTGQGGTDTQYF
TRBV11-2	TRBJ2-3	CASSLGDRGTDTQYF
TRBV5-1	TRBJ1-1	CASSFGTVHTEAFF
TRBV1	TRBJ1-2	CTSSQVQQGNYGYTF
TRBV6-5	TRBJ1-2	CASSRGQGAVGYTF